This TCR beta chain was sequenced during a study of blood T cell repertoires in COVID-19. Profiling relied on immunoSEQ multiplex PCR, and the TCRdb table lists in-frame clones only, not all of them. The sample holds a few hundred thousand clones, roughly 89% seen once. The CDR3 length is 15 residues. V shed 5 bases and J 4 bases; nucleotides not matched to a gene: 4. In germline, CDR1 is SGHVS, CDR2 FNYEAQ. The sequencing input was peripheral blood. The clonotype was recovered from a woman between 40 and 55 years old who had recovered from COVID-19. The chain links TRBV7-6 to TRBJ2-2, with TRBD1 identical over 10 bases. CDR3 sequence: CASSGRTGGTGELFF. The CDR3 region has the DNA TGTGCCAGCAGCGGGAGGACAGGGGGCACCGGGGAGCTGTTTTTT.